This T cell receptor (beta chain) was recovered during a study of blood T cell repertoires in COVID-19. The germline V gene encodes CDR1 KGHSH and CDR2 LQKENI. The V and J ends lost 0 bases and 0 bases, in that order; junction bases with no gene match: 5. CDR3 length: 17 amino acids. Source study methods: The authors estimated nucleated cell counts from reference gene primer amplification. The method was immunoSEQ multiplex PCR; TCRdb's version includes in-frame clones alone and lacks a portion of them. V and J calls and clone size are those listed in that table; D and trimming were worked out from the DNA. The repertoire holds approximately 250,000 clones, with roughly 86% as singletons.

The genes are TRBV18 and TRBJ1-1; TRBD1 agrees at 9 bases. The sequencing sample was made of peripheral blood. The clonotype comes from a woman aged 55-70 years who had recovered from COVID-19. CDR3 DNA sequence: TGTGCCAGCTCACCACCGGGACAGGGACGGGTGAACACTGAAGCTTTCTTT. It yields the protein CASSPPGQGRVNTEAFF.